These T cell receptor beta chains were read from a single sample in a study of cytomegalovirus exposure and HLA in healthy donors. Generated by immunoSEQ multiplex PCR, the TCRdb table keeps only in-frame clones and is missing some. The listing records 100,000 to 150,000 clones. The specimen was PBMCs. The receptors shown here come from a man between 40 and 49 years old in good health and CMV-seronegative. CDR3s include the opening cysteine and the closing phenylalanine or tryptophan. The D gene is left open where the match is weak.

j_gene,d_gene,v_gene,CDR3aa,CDR3nt
TRBJ1-2,.,TRBV5-1,CASSFDGAGYTF,TGCGCCAGCAGCTTCGATGGGGCCGGCTACACCTTC
TRBJ2-1,.,TRBV7-9,CASSLEAGTNEQFF,TGTGCCAGCAGCTTAGAGGCAGGAACCAATGAGCAGTTCTTC
TRBJ2-7,.,TRBV7-6,CASSLVAGYEQYF,TGTGCCAGCAGCTTAGTGGCAGGGTACGAGCAGTACTTC
TRBJ1-1,.,TRBV5-1,CASSRDTEAFF,TGCGCCAGCTCTCGGGACACTGAAGCTTTCTTT
TRBJ2-5,.,TRBV7-8,CASSYLANQETQYF,TGTGCCAGCAGCTACCTAGCGAACCAAGAGACCCAGTACTTC
TRBJ1-1,TRBD1,TRBV5-4,CASRSDRGGTEAFF,TGTGCCAGCAGATCTGACAGGGGCGGCACTGAAGCTTTCTTT
TRBJ1-1,TRBD1,TRBV19,CASSMRQGAVGTEAFF,TGTGCCAGTAGTATGAGGCAGGGGGCCGTGGGAACTGAAGCTTTCTTT
TRBJ2-7,.,TRBV7-8,CASIEGRNSYEQYF,TGTGCCAGCATCGAGGGAAGGAACTCCTACGAGCAGTACTTC
TRBJ2-7,TRBD1,TRBV10-3,CAISVGQGDANYEQYF,TGTGCCATCAGTGTGGGACAGGGGGATGCAAACTACGAGCAGTACTTC
TRBJ2-1,.,TRBV13,CASSPGRYNEQFF,TGTGCCAGCAGCCCCGGTCGGTACAATGAGCAGTTCTTC
TRBJ1-3,.,TRBV7-9,CASSLAEAAGNTIYF,TGTGCCAGCAGCTTAGCTGAGGCAGCTGGAAACACCATATATTTT
TRBJ2-4,TRBD2,TRBV11-2,CASSPRGLAINIQYF,TGTGCCAGCAGCCCGAGGGGACTAGCGATCAACATTCAGTACTTC
TRBJ1-2,.,TRBV7-2,CASSFTGSLQYGYTF,TGTGCCAGCAGCTTCACCGGGAGCTTACAGTATGGCTACACCTTC
TRBJ2-1,.,TRBV9,CASKGGQTYNEQFF,TGTGCCAGCAAAGGCGGCCAAACCTACAATGAGCAGTTCTTC
TRBJ2-5,.,TRBV25-1,CASSGLSGRETQYF,TGTGCCAGCAGTGGCCTTAGCGGTAGAGAGACCCAGTACTTC
TRBJ2-1,TRBD2,TRBV7-3,CASTPPSGHCLSSYNEQFF,TGTGCCAGCACCCCCCCTAGCGGGCACTGTTTGAGCTCCTACAATGAGCAGTTCTTC